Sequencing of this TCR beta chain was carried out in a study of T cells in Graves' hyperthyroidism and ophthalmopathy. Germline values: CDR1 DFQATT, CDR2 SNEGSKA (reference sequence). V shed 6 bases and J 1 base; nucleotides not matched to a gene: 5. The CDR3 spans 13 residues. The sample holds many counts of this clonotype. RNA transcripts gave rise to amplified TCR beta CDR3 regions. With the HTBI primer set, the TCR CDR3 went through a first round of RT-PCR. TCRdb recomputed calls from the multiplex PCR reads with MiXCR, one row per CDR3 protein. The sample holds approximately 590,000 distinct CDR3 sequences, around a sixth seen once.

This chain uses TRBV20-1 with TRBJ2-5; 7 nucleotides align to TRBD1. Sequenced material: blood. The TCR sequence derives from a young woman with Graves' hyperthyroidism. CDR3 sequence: CSAQDRSQETQYF. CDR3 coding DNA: TGCAGTGCCCAGGACAGGTCCCAAGAGACCCAGTACTTC.